This T cell receptor (beta chain) was sequenced for a study of blood T cell repertoires in COVID-19. Data came from immunoSEQ multiplex PCR; TCRdb stores just in-frame clones and leaves some out. Of roughly 250,000 clones in the sample, 80% to 90% were seen once. The participants were between about 18 and 100 years old and came from roughly 25 US areas. Germline CDR1 reads SGHNT; CDR2 reads YENEEA. CDR3 length: 16 residues. The V gene end was trimmed by 2 bases and the J gene end by 5 bases; junction bases not matched to a gene: 7. The source material was PBMCs or T cells enriched from blood (not recorded which). V is TRBV11-3 and J is TRBJ2-1, with 9 bases matching TRBD2. The receptor's source is a woman between 45 and 60 years old who had recovered from COVID-19. This CDR3 is CASSLSGRPTNNEQFF. Written as DNA, the CDR3 is TGTGCCAGCAGCTTAAGCGGGAGGCCAACCAACAATGAGCAGTTCTTC.